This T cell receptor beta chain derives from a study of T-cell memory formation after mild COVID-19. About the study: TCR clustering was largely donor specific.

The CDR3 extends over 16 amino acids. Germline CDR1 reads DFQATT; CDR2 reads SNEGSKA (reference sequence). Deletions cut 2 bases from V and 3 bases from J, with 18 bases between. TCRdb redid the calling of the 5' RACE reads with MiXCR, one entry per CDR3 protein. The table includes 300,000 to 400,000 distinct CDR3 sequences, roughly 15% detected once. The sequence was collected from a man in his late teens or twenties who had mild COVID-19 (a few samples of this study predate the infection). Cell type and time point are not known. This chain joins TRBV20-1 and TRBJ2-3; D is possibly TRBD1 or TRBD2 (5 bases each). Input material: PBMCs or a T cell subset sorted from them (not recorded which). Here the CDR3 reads CSARSLGTLETDTQYF. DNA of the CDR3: TGCAGTGCTAGATCCCTCGGGACCCTAGAAACAGATACGCAGTATTTT.